Below, one T cell receptor (beta chain) is given with its context. All enrollees were roughly 18 to 95 years old and from about two dozen US areas. Per the study methods: Cell counts per sample came from amplifying reference gene primers. Here immunoSEQ multiplex PCR was the method, and the copy in TCRdb shows in-frame clones only, minus some. Clone size and the V and J calls come from that table; the DNA yielded D and trimming. The sample contains around 160,000 clones, approximately 88% of which appear only once. Germline trimming cut 4 bases from V and 0 bases from J; bases unmatched to any gene: 6. Germline V gene data show CDR1 as MNHEY and CDR2 as SVGEGT. This CDR3 region has 15 residues. The data are from a study of blood T cell repertoires in COVID-19. Background on the study: The samples span acute and convalescent COVID-19 from the United States, Italy and Spain. Sample material is recorded as cDNA or gDNA derived from T cells, B-cell-depleted T cells, or PBMCs.

The TCR was taken from a woman aged 30 to 39 with acute COVID-19. The source material was PBMCs or T cells enriched from blood (not recorded which). V gene TRBV6-2 or TRBV6-3 combines with J gene TRBJ2-7, with 7 positions matching TRBD1. The CDR3, as DNA: TGTGCCAGCAGTTCGGGACAGTGGAGCTCCTACGAGCAGTACTTC. Residues: CASSSGQWSSYEQYF.